These T cell receptor beta chains were read from a single sample in a study of blood T cells in healthy people across ages. Each CDR3 protein is one row after TCRdb ran MiXCR on the 5' RACE reads. Of 1,800,000 or so distinct CDR3 sequences listed, roughly two fifths are singletons. Material for sequencing was blood. The source of these receptors is a human donor in good health. CDR3s include the opening cysteine and the closing phenylalanine or tryptophan. A D gene is named only where the DNA matches it firmly. Size values are once, few and many counts, or a class for expanded clones, and some rows have none.

>TRBJ2-5|TRBV20-1|-|-
CSAPRTGRIETQYF
TGCAGTGCTCCTCGGACTGGGAGGATAGAGACCCAGTACTTC
>TRBJ2-1|TRBV25-1|-|many
CASSGTSEQFF
TGTGCCAGCAGTGGGACATCCGAGCAGTTCTTC
>TRBJ2-6|TRBV5-1|-|few
CASSLGGMNSGANVLTF
TGCGCCAGCAGCTTGGGAGGTATGAACTCTGGGGCCAACGTCCTGACTTTC
>TRBJ1-6|TRBV20-1|TRBD1|few
CSAVQGNSPLHF
TGCAGTGCGGTACAGGGGAACTCACCCCTCCACTTT
>TRBJ1-4|TRBV20-1|-|-
CSARDRGDVREKLFF
TGCAGTGCTAGAGATCGAGGGGACGTACGGGAAAAACTGTTTTTT
>TRBJ2-7|TRBV7-2|-|-
CASSQPGRTYEQYF
TGTGCCAGCAGCCAACCGGGACGGACCTACGAGCAGTACTTC
>TRBJ1-2|TRBV10-3|-|-
CAISSQIPGTLYGYTF
TGTGCCATCAGTAGCCAAATCCCCGGGACACTCTATGGCTACACCTTC
>TRBJ1-1|TRBV12-3/TRBV12-4|-|-
CASSPIHFWEVTEAFF
TGTGCCAGCAGTCCTATACACTTTTGGGAGGTCACTGAAGCTTTCTTT
>TRBJ1-2|TRBV7-9|TRBD1|-
CASSKSGQGADYGYTF
TGTGCCAGCAGCAAATCTGGACAGGGGGCGGACTATGGCTACACCTTC
>TRBJ1-2|TRBV28|TRBD1|-
CASSSLDRGSNYGYTF
TGTGCCAGCAGTTCTCTAGACAGGGGAAGCAACTATGGCTACACCTTC
>TRBJ2-1|TRBV6-2/TRBV6-3|TRBD2|once
CASSYSGTSGYTSYNEQFF
TGTGCCAGCAGTTATAGTGGGACTAGCGGATACACCTCCTACAATGAGCAGTTCTTC
>TRBJ2-5|TRBV20-1|-|-
CSARGTLPQETQYF
TGCAGTGCTAGAGGGACTTTACCCCAAGAGACCCAGTACTTC
>TRBJ1-2|TRBV6-2/TRBV6-3|-|-
CASRLEYGYTF
TGTGCCAGCAGATTAGAATATGGCTACACCTTC
>TRBJ2-1|TRBV14|TRBD1|-
CASSQEQGAWNEQFF
TGTGCCAGCAGCCAAGAACAGGGGGCTTGGAATGAGCAGTTCTTC
>TRBJ1-5|TRBV3-1|-|many
CASSQDLASNQPQHF
TGTGCCAGCAGCCAAGATCTGGCAAGTAATCAGCCCCAGCATTTT
>TRBJ2-6|TRBV5-1|TRBD1|-
CASTITGALTYSGANVLTF
TGCGCCAGCACTATAACAGGGGCCCTCACCTACTCTGGGGCCAACGTCCTGACTTTC
>TRBJ1-6|TRBV6-5|-|few
CASSYGVQTGSPLHF
TGTGCCAGCAGTTACGGGGTCCAGACAGGTTCACCCCTCCACTTT
>TRBJ1-4|TRBV24-1|TRBD1|few
CATSDRRQGEGKLFF
TGTGCCACCAGTGACAGGCGACAGGGAGAGGGAAAACTGTTTTTT
>TRBJ2-2|TRBV29-1|-|-
CSGRVIGTGELFF
TGCAGTGGCCGGGTTATAGGCACCGGGGAGCTGTTTTTT
>TRBJ2-5|TRBV9|-|-
CASSVAPWSAAETQYF
TGTGCCAGCAGCGTAGCCCCTTGGTCGGCAGCAGAGACCCAGTACTTC
>TRBJ2-1|TRBV4-1|TRBD2|-
CASSPPSGGAVHNEQFF
TGCGCCAGCAGCCCCCCTAGCGGGGGGGCGGTACACAATGAGCAGTTCTTC
>TRBJ2-3|TRBV3-1|-|few
CASSYYGGPSTDTQYF
TGTGCCAGCAGCTACTACGGGGGCCCTAGCACAGATACGCAGTATTTT
>TRBJ2-4|TRBV12-3/TRBV12-4|-|-
CASTREWQYF
TGTGCCAGCACCCGGGAGTGGCAGTACTTC
>TRBJ2-7|TRBV7-6|-|-
CASSLVSYGGEQYF
TGTGCCAGCAGCTTAGTGTCCTATGGGGGCGAGCAGTACTTC
>TRBJ2-5|TRBV5-1|-|-
CASRGGTEQETQYF
TGCGCCAGCAGGGGAGGGACAGAGCAAGAGACCCAGTACTTC
>TRBJ1-1|TRBV5-1|-|few
CASSFLEGPIGTEAFF
TGCGCCAGCAGCTTCTTGGAGGGGCCAATTGGGACTGAAGCTTTCTTT
>TRBJ1-1|TRBV7-9|TRBD1|few
CASSSTRTGLNTEAFF
TGTGCCAGCAGCTCTACACGGACAGGGCTGAACACTGAAGCTTTCTTT
>TRBJ1-2|TRBV12-3/TRBV12-4|-|-
CASSGVGALGYGYTF
TGTGCCAGCTCAGGCGTCGGAGCTTTGGGCTATGGCTACACCTTC
>TRBJ2-3|TRBV4-3|-|-
CASSQAPVRVSTDTQYF
TGCGCCAGCAGCCAAGCCCCGGTACGGGTTAGCACAGATACGCAGTATTTT
>TRBJ2-5|TRBV9|TRBD2|-
CASIVGAGGLQETQYF
TGTGCCAGCATCGTAGGGGCGGGGGGGCTCCAAGAGACCCAGTACTTC
>TRBJ2-3|TRBV7-9|TRBD2|once
CAGSPFGLAGIDTQYF
TGTGCCGGCAGCCCCTTCGGACTAGCGGGGATTGATACGCAGTATTTT
>TRBJ1-1|TRBV3-1|-|-
CASQASNTEAFF
TGTGCCAGCCAGGCCTCTAACACTGAAGCTTTCTTT
>TRBJ1-5|TRBV7-2|-|few
CASKVGQPYQPQHF
TGTGCCAGCAAAGTAGGGCAGCCTTATCAGCCCCAGCATTTT
>TRBJ1-3|TRBV5-1|TRBD1|-
CASSLEGTVLSGNTIYF
TGCGCCAGCAGCTTGGAAGGGACAGTCCTTTCTGGAAACACCATATATTTT
>TRBJ1-1|TRBV5-5|-|few
CASSLYWSGGEAFF
TGTGCCAGCAGCTTGTATTGGTCCGGGGGTGAAGCTTTCTTT
>TRBJ2-6|TRBV7-6|-|few
CASMAFSGANVLTF
TGTGCCAGCATGGCCTTCTCTGGGGCCAACGTCCTGACTTTC
>TRBJ2-5|TRBV29-1|TRBD2|-
CSVTGTSQETQYF
TGCAGCGTCACCGGGACTAGCCAAGAGACCCAGTACTTC
>TRBJ1-2|TRBV5-1|-|-
CASSLGSVSPYGYTF
TGCGCCAGCAGCTTGGGTTCCGTCAGCCCCTATGGCTACACCTTC
>TRBJ1-2|TRBV29-1|-|-
CSALRQSAGSQDGYTF
TGCAGCGCGTTACGCCAAAGCGCGGGGAGTCAGGATGGCTACACCTTC
>TRBJ2-7|TRBV20-1|TRBD1|-
CSASPRDRGPYEQYF
TGCAGTGCTAGCCCCCGGGACAGGGGGCCCTACGAGCAGTACTTC
>TRBJ2-7|TRBV29-1|TRBD1|-
CSVEIDRGRYSEQYF
TGCAGCGTTGAAATAGACAGGGGGCGATACAGCGAGCAGTACTTC
>TRBJ2-5|TRBV4-3|TRBD1|-
CASSRTLRQGKEQYF
TGCGCCAGCAGCCGAACCTTAAGACAGGGAAAGGAGCAGTACTTC
>TRBJ2-4|TRBV6-6|TRBD2|-
CASSPNSGGAGNIQYF
TGTGCCAGCAGCCCTAATAGCGGGGGGGCCGGAAACATTCAGTACTTC
>TRBJ1-2|TRBV7-8|-|-
CASSCEGGEYGYTF
TGTGCCAGCAGCTGTGAAGGGGGTGAATACGGCTACACCTTC
>TRBJ2-7|TRBV5-1|-|-
CASSHPATNEQYF
TGCGCCAGCAGCCATCCGGCTACTAACGAGCAGTACTTC
>TRBJ1-2|TRBV4-3|-|few
CASSRLQDPYFGGYTF
TGCGCCAGCAGCCGATTGCAGGACCCCTACTTTGGAGGCTACACCTTC
>TRBJ2-3|TRBV12-3/TRBV12-4|-|many
CASSLMGSTDTQYF
TGTGCCAGCAGTTTGATGGGTTCCACAGATACGCAGTATTTT
>TRBJ2-7|TRBV20-1|-|few
CSARAGAGAYEQYF
TGCAGTGCTAGAGCAGGGGCAGGTGCCTACGAGCAGTACTTC
>TRBJ2-7|TRBV20-1|-|few
CSARDLRGTYEQYF
TGCAGTGCTAGAGATCTGCGGGGCACCTACGAGCAGTACTTC
>TRBJ2-7|TRBV27|-|few
CASSFLGQLPYEQYF
TGTGCCAGCAGTTTTTTAGGACAGCTCCCCTACGAGCAGTACTTC
>TRBJ2-3|TRBV20-1|TRBD1|-
CSAKGTGWDTQYF
TGCAGTGCTAAAGGGACAGGGTGGGATACACAGTATTTT
>TRBJ2-3|TRBV7-2|-|-
CASTKRGSSTDTQYF
TGTGCCAGCACCAAGAGGGGTTCTAGCACAGATACGCAGTATTTT
>TRBJ1-2|TRBV7-2|-|-
CASSLFRERGCTF
TGTGCCAGCAGCTTATTCAGGGAGCGGGGCTGCACCTTC
>TRBJ1-4|TRBV28|TRBD1|few
CASRQHGTGWEKLFF
TGTGCCAGCAGACAGCACGGGACAGGGTGGGAAAAACTGTTTTTT
>TRBJ2-7|TRBV18|-|-
CASSLRDNEQYF
TGTGCTAGCTCCCTCCGGGACAACGAGCAGTACTTC
>TRBJ1-1|TRBV7-3|-|-
CACSLSGTPNTEAFF
TGTGCCTGCAGCTTATCCGGGACACCGAACACTGAAGCTTTCTTT
>TRBJ2-3|TRBV6-5|TRBD2|-
CASSYSKSGGVTDTQYF
TGTGCCAGCAGTTACTCGAAGAGTGGGGGGGTCACAGATACGCAGTATTTT
>TRBJ2-3|TRBV29-1|TRBD2|-
CSVEIGGADTQYF
TGCAGCGTTGAAATCGGGGGGGCAGATACGCAGTATTTT
>TRBJ2-7|TRBV4-3|TRBD2|-
CASSQDWLAGSEQYF
TGCGCCAGCAGCCAAGATTGGCTAGCGGGAAGCGAGCAGTACTTC